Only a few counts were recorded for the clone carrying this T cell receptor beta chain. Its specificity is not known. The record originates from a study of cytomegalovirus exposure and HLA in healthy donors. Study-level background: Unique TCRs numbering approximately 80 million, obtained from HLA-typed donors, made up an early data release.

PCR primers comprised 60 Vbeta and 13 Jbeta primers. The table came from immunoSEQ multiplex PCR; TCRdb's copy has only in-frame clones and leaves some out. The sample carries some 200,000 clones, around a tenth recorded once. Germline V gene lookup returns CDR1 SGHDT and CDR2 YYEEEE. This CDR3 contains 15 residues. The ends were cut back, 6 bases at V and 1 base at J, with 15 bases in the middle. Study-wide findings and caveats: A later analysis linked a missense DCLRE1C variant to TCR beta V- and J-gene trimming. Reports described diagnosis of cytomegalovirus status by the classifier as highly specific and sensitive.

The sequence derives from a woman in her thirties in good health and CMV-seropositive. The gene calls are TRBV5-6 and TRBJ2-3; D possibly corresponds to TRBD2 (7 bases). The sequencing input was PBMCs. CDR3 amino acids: CASTFQGGGTDTQYF. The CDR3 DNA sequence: TGTGCCAGCACCTTCCAAGGGGGGGGCACAGATACGCAGTATTTT.